The rows below give T cell receptor beta chains drawn from one sample of a study of blood T cell repertoires in COVID-19. The table came from immunoSEQ multiplex PCR; TCRdb's copy has only in-frame clones and leaves some out. The profile shows about 98,000 clones, around nine tenths of them singletons. Sequencing input: peripheral blood. Source of these receptors: a man between 45 and 60 years old with acute or convalescent COVID-19. Each CDR3 is given with its conserved first and last residue. A D gene is named only where the DNA matches it firmly. The size entry is marked missing in some rows and otherwise reads once, few, many or a size class.

j_gene | d_gene | v_gene | abundance | CDR3nt | CDR3aa
TRBJ1-1 | NA | TRBV6-5 | once | TGTGCCAGCAGTTACTCACAGGGAACGAACACTGAAGCTTTCTTT | CASSYSQGTNTEAFF
TRBJ1-4 | NA | TRBV23-1 | NA | TGCGCCAGCAGTCAACATAGGAGGAGAATAAAGGAAAAACTGTTTTTT | CASSQHRRRIKEKLFF
TRBJ2-2 | NA | TRBV3-1/TRBV3-2 | NA | TGTGCCAGCTTACTTGGGGGGACCGGGGAGCTGTTTTTT | CASLLGGTGELFF
TRBJ1-1 | NA | TRBV6-5 | NA | TGTGCCAGCAGTCGGGGGATGAACACTGAAGCTTTCTTT | CASSRGMNTEAFF
TRBJ1-2 | NA | TRBV5-4 | NA | TGTGCCAGCAGCTTGGTGGAAGGAGCCCGCTATGGCTACACCTTC | CASSLVEGARYGYTF
TRBJ2-7 | TRBD2 | TRBV11-3 | NA | TGTGCCAGCAGCAGCGCTAGCGGCGCCTACGAGCAGTACTTC | CASSSASGAYEQYF
TRBJ2-1 | NA | TRBV7-2 | NA | TGTGCCAGCAGCTGGACTTCAAACAATGAGCAGTTCTTC | CASSWTSNNEQFF
TRBJ1-2 | NA | TRBV14 | NA | TGTGCCAGCAGCCCGACGGGGGTCCCCCCTTATGGCTACACCTTC | CASSPTGVPPYGYTF
TRBJ2-5 | TRBD2 | TRBV5-6 | NA | TGTGCCAGCAGCCGTCAGCGGGAGGGAAAAGAGACCCAGTACTTC | CASSRQREGKETQYF
TRBJ2-2 | NA | TRBV11-2 | few | TGTGCCAGCACCTCACAAGACAGTACCGGGGAGCTGTTTTTT | CASTSQDSTGELFF
TRBJ1-1 | NA | TRBV7-9 | NA | TGTGCCAGCAGCTTCCATGTCACTGAAGCTTTCTTT | CASSFHVTEAFF
TRBJ2-6 | NA | TRBV11-2 | NA | TGTGCCAGCAGCTCGCTGAGGGGGGCCAACGTCCTGACTTTC | CASSSLRGANVLTF
TRBJ1-5 | NA | TRBV19 | NA | TGTGCCAGTGGAGGACAGAATAGCAATCAGCCCCAGCATTTT | CASGGQNSNQPQHF
TRBJ2-5 | NA | TRBV2 | NA | TGTGCCAGCGACGGGAGAGAGACCCAGTACTTC | CASDGRETQYF
TRBJ2-5 | TRBD1 | TRBV7-8 | NA | TGTGCCAGCAGCCCGGGACAGCCTTACGAGACCCAGTACTTC | CASSPGQPYETQYF
TRBJ1-2 | NA | TRBV24-1 | NA | TGTGCCACCAGTGATTTGGGGGCTAATGGCTACACCTTC | CATSDLGANGYTF
TRBJ1-1 | NA | TRBV30 | NA | TGTGCCTGGTGTCTAGGGGGGGACACTGAAGCTTTCTTT | CAWCLGGDTEAFF
TRBJ2-3 | NA | TRBV21-1 | NA | TGTGCCAGCAGCGCAGGGACTAGCGGGGTAATAAGCACAGATACGCAGTATTTT | CASSAGTSGVISTDTQYF
TRBJ1-2 | TRBD1 | TRBV14 | NA | TGTGCCAGCAGCAACACCCCGGGACAGGGACACTATGGCTACACCTTC | CASSNTPGQGHYGYTF
TRBJ2-2 | NA | TRBV5-6 | NA | TGTGCCAGCAGCTTATTCCTAGGTAGTTCCGGGGAGCTGTTTTTT | CASSLFLGSSGELFF
TRBJ2-6 | NA | TRBV4-2 | NA | TGTGCCAGCAGCCTTGAGACTGGGGCCAACGTCCTGACTTTC | CASSLETGANVLTF
TRBJ1-2 | TRBD1 | TRBV5-4 | NA | TGTGCCAGCAGCTTGGACAGGGGGAACTATGGCTACACCTTC | CASSLDRGNYGYTF
TRBJ2-5 | NA | TRBV4-1 | NA | TGCGCCAGCAGCCATCGGAGGGCCCAAGAGACCCAGTACTTC | CASSHRRAQETQYF
TRBJ2-1 | TRBD2 | TRBV2 | NA | TGTGCCAGCAGGGGACTAGCGGGGCCGACCAATGAGCAGTTCTTC | CASRGLAGPTNEQFF
TRBJ2-7 | NA | TRBV5-1 | few | TGCGCCAGCAGCCCCTCGGCGGGGGCTTCATCCTACGAGCAGTACTTC | CASSPSAGASSYEQYF
TRBJ1-1 | NA | TRBV3-1/TRBV3-2 | NA | TGTGCCAGCAGCCAAGACGGGACTGGGACTGAAGCTTTCTTT | CASSQDGTGTEAFF
TRBJ1-5 | NA | TRBV7-5 | NA | TGTGTCAGAAGCTTAGAACACGGACAGAAAGATAGCAATCAGCCCCAGCATTTT | CVRSLEHGQKDSNQPQHF
TRBJ2-3 | TRBD1 | TRBV6-5 | NA | TGTGCCAGCAGCTCTACCGACAGGGTAGATACGCAGTATTTT | CASSSTDRVDTQYF
TRBJ1-2 | NA | TRBV19 | NA | TGTGCCAGTAGTAGGCAGGGATTCCTCAACTATGGCTACACCTTC | CASSRQGFLNYGYTF
TRBJ2-3 | NA | TRBV5-1 | NA | TGCGCCAGCCTCCCCCAGGCGGGGAGTTTTGCAGATACGCAGTATTTT | CASLPQAGSFADTQYF
TRBJ2-7 | TRBD2 | TRBV2 | NA | TGTGCCAGTCTAGCGGGAGGGTCCTACGAGCAGTACTTC | CASLAGGSYEQYF
TRBJ1-1 | NA | TRBV5-1 | NA | TGCGCCAGCAGCTTTGGACTACTGAAGAACACTGAAGCTTTTTTT | CASSFGLLKNTEAFF
TRBJ1-1 | NA | TRBV30 | NA | TGTGCCTGTAAGCGGGACACTGAAGCTTTCTTT | CACKRDTEAFF
TRBJ1-2 | TRBD1 | TRBV20-1 | NA | TGCAGTGCTAGTTCGGGACAGGGGGCCGGTGGCTACACCTTC | CSASSGQGAGGYTF
TRBJ2-3 | TRBD2 | TRBV29-1 | NA | TGCAGCCTACAGGGCCTAGCGGGAGGCGGGACAGATACGCAGTATTTT | CSLQGLAGGGTDTQYF
TRBJ2-7 | NA | TRBV6-5 | NA | TGTGCCAGCAGTTACCCCGGACAGTCCTACGAGCAGTACTTC | CASSYPGQSYEQYF
TRBJ2-7 | NA | TRBV2 | NA | TGTGCCACCCAACCGAGGAGTACCTCCTACGAGCAGTACTTC | CATQPRSTSYEQYF
TRBJ1-1 | NA | TRBV21-1 | NA | TGTGCCAGTAACGGCGGCGGGGACACTGAAGCTTTCTTT | CASNGGGDTEAFF
TRBJ2-7 | TRBD1 | TRBV5-6 | NA | TGTGCCAGCAGCTTGCAACAGGGGGCCTCCTACGAGCAGTACTTC | CASSLQQGASYEQYF
TRBJ1-2 | NA | TRBV10-3 | once | TGTGCCATCAGCGTACAGGGTAATGATGGCTACACCTTC | CAISVQGNDGYTF
TRBJ2-1 | NA | TRBV19 | once | TGTGCCAGTAGTATCTCGGATGAGCAGTTCTTC | CASSISDEQFF
TRBJ2-7 | NA | TRBV3-1/TRBV3-2 | NA | TGTGCCAGCAGCCTCGGAGGGTTAGAGGAGCAGTACTTC | CASSLGGLEEQYF
TRBJ1-5 | NA | TRBV30 | NA | TGTGCCTGGAGTGCGACCCACTCCTCGTGGGGGGATCAGCCCCAGCATTTT | CAWSATHSSWGDQPQHF
TRBJ2-3 | TRBD1 | TRBV5-1 | NA | TGCGCCAGCAGCCCCGGGGTGACAGGGGGGTCCACAGATACGCAGTATTTT | CASSPGVTGGSTDTQYF
TRBJ1-5 | TRBD1 | TRBV30 | NA | TGTGCCTGGAGTGTACGCATGCCGGGACAGGGTAATCAGCCCCAGCATTTT | CAWSVRMPGQGNQPQHF
TRBJ2-3 | TRBD1 | TRBV24-1 | NA | TGTGCCACCAGTGTGGGGACAGGGGGCGCAGATACGCAGTATTTT | CATSVGTGGADTQYF
TRBJ1-2 | TRBD1 | TRBV28 | NA | TGTGCCAGCAGTTTCCCGACAGGGATCCCCTATGGCTACACCTTC | CASSFPTGIPYGYTF